This paragraph covers one T cell receptor (beta chain) sequence. Its antigen is not known. This sample stems from a study of T cell responses to AZD1222 COVID-19 vaccine. Study outcomes and limitations: Rises in breadth and depth of Spike-specific TCRs came after two AZD1222 doses. At 160-218 and 743-854, vaccine-associated CD4 TCRs were dominant, and they spanned spike. Of the AZD1222 recipients, only five to seven were seropositive at baseline.

This CDR3 contains 15 residues. V lost 3 bases and J lost 8; bases outside the gene matches: 9. The germline gives CDR1 SGHTA, CDR2 FQGNSA. Method: immunoSEQ multiplex PCR; TCRdb's copy keeps in-frame clones and lacks some. This table holds roughly 100,000 clones, about 91% found once. The sequence derives from an adult who received the AZD1222 COVID-19 vaccine. This chain uses TRBV7-2 with TRBJ1-4, with TRBD1 matching 7 bases. Sequencing used peripheral blood, obtained 28 days after the second AZD1222 dose. CDR3 loop: CASSFYRGQGEKLFF. The CDR3 coding sequence is TGTGCCAGCAGCTTCTACAGGGGCCAGGGAGAAAAACTGTTTTTT.